This T cell receptor (beta chain) is drawn from a study of T cells in Graves' hyperthyroidism and ophthalmopathy. Findings and caveats of the study: Within blood appeared most thyroid clonotypes that had expanded above 0.001. Ophthalmopathy cases were set apart from stable hyperthyroidism by a 13 V-J model.

RNA transcripts served as the template for amplifying TCR beta CDR3 regions. RT-PCR in the first round (using the HTBI primer set) targeted the TCR CDR3. TCRdb passed the multiplex PCR reads through MiXCR, listing each CDR3 protein once. The repertoire includes hundreds of thousands of distinct CDR3 sequences, about 43% of them detected once, and about 7.8% sits in the top ten. Calling Graves' hyperthyroidism stable meant ophthalmopathy did not progress within 18 months. Uncontrolled infections, other autoimmune diseases, pregnancy or lactation led to exclusion of patients. About this clonotype itself: Its target is not known.

Unmatched junction bases numbered 11, after V lost 3 bases and J lost 5 bases. Germline assignment: CDR1 SGHRS and CDR2 YFSETQ. This CDR3 is 16 amino acids long. The chain has TRBV5-1 and TRBJ2-5; the match to TRBD2 covers 9 bases. This TCR was sampled from a woman aged 18 to 35 with Graves' hyperthyroidism. The sequenced sample consisted of peripheral blood or thyroid tissue (not recorded which). DNA for the CDR3: TGCGCCAGCAGCTCGGGGCGTCTAGCGGGACAGGAGACCCAGTACTTC. This sequence encodes CASSSGRLAGQETQYF.